The present TCR beta chain was sequenced within a study of CD8 T cells in Susac syndrome. This CDR3 has 13 residues. Germline values: CDR1 ENHRY, CDR2 SYGVKD. Trimming removed 3 bases from V and 4 bases from J; junction bases left unmatched: 0. Reverse transcription used about 0.45 to 1 ug RNA and random hexamers. The authors amplified TCR beta CDR3 across 54 Vbeta and 13 Jbeta using immunoSEQ multiplex PCR. TCRdb re-called the immunoSEQ multiplex PCR reads through MiXCR, storing one row per CDR3 protein. This table holds approximately 120,000 distinct CDR3 sequences, nearly 95% found once. The TCR comes from a human donor in good health. The chain uses TRBV10-3 and TRBJ2-1; 7 bases match TRBD2. Sequences were obtained from CD4+ T cells from PBMCs. CDR3 bases: TGTGCCATCAGTGACGGGGGGTACAATGAGCAGTTCTTC. Amino acids: CAISDGGYNEQFF.